This T cell receptor beta chain is from a study of radiotherapy plus CTLA-4 blockade in lung cancer. Background on the study: Disease control was achieved by 31% of patients, and objective responses by more than 15%.

This clone turned up a few times. No antigen is known for it. Unmatched junction bases numbered 11, after V lost 0 bases and J lost 0 bases. The CDR3 consists of 19 residues. The germline CDR1 and CDR2 sequences are MNHNS and SASEGT. TCRdb's copy holds only in-frame clones and misses some; the assay was immunoSEQ multiplex PCR. There are more than 40,000 clones in the sample; roughly four fifths occur only once, and roughly 10% lies in the top ten. People whose metastatic non-small-cell lung cancer was chemo-refractory got focal radiation along with CTLA-4 blockade by ipilimumab. Study-wide points: TCR clones from tumors expanded in blood after radiotherapy plus ipilimumab. Interferon-beta and early blood T cell clone dynamics reportedly predicted response best.

This receptor was obtained from a human donor with non-small cell lung cancer who had stable disease on radiotherapy plus ipilimumab. The sample consisted of peripheral blood, taken from a patient treated with radiotherapy plus ipilimumab. The chain links TRBV6-1 to TRBJ1-1, with TRBD1 matching 9 bases. In DNA form, the CDR3 reads TGTGCCAGCAGTGAAGCGCGGGTCGGACAGGGGCGTTTGAACACTGAAGCTTTCTTT. Its translation: CASSEARVGQGRLNTEAFF.